The 15 T cell receptor beta chains below come from one sample, sequenced in a study of T cell changes during pregnancy in multiple sclerosis. Data came from immunoSEQ multiplex PCR; TCRdb stores just in-frame clones and leaves some out. The table shows some 38,000 clones, with 88% occurring only once. The sample in question was CD8+ T cells from peripheral blood mononuclear cells, obtained in the third trimester of pregnancy. These receptors were obtained from a female donor with multiple sclerosis, enrolled in a pregnancy study.

The V and J genes are TRBV11-2 and TRBJ1-1; no reliable D call. The CDR3 spans 15 residues. The V gene lost 3 bases and the J gene lost 0 bases, with 11 bases spanning the gap. The V gene's germline CDR1 is SGHAT and CDR2 FQNNGV. CDR3 sequence (DNA): TGTGCCAGCAGCTTCAGAGAGGGTGTGAACACTGAAGCTTTCTTT. This encodes CASSFREGVNTEAFF.

In DNA form, the CDR3 reads TGTGCCAGCAGCGTAGTCGGCACAGGGTCCCGAGGGGAGCTGTTTTTT. It specifies CASSVVGTGSRGELFF. The V call is TRBV9, the J call TRBJ2-2; possibly TRBD1 for D (6 bases). Germline-derived CDR1 and CDR2 are SGDLS and YYNGEE. V gave up 0 bases and J gave up 8 bases, with 17 bases separating them. This CDR3 spans 16 amino acids.

The genes are TRBV7-9 and TRBJ2-1; TRBD2 matches at 9 bases. This CDR3 has 18 amino acids. Germline V CDR1 and CDR2: SEHNR, FQNEAQ (reference sequence). The V and J ends lost 5 bases and 0 bases, in that order; junction bases with no gene match: 11. The chain's CDR3 is CASSGTSGGPSSYNEQFF. The CDR3 DNA is TGTGCCAGCAGCGGAACGAGCGGGGGGCCGAGCTCCTACAATGAGCAGTTCTTC.

The chain combines TRBV2 with TRBJ2-5, with 11 bases aligning to TRBD2. Germline V gene data show CDR1 as SNHLY and CDR2 as FYNNEI. This CDR3 spans 16 amino acids. The junction had 6 bases not matched to a gene; V was cut back by 1 base and J by 5 bases. CDR3 bases: TGTGCCAGCAGTGAAGATCCTAGCGGGGGGCGGGAGACCCAGTACTTC. Its translation: CASSEDPSGGRETQYF.

This chain links TRBV11-2 with TRBJ2-1, with 10 bases matching TRBD1. The CDR3 is 16 amino acids. J was trimmed by 9 bases and V by 6 bases; bases with no gene match: 14. Germline lookup yields CDR1 SGHAT and CDR2 FQNNGV. The CDR3, as DNA: TGTGCCAGCAGGTGGGCGGGGACAGGGGAGTATGGTGAGCAGTTCTTC. Protein: CASRWAGTGEYGEQFF.

The genes are TRBV7-3 and TRBJ2-7; TRBD1 might be the D (6 bases). CDR3 length: 15 amino acids. Trimming shortened V by 2 bases and J by 3 bases, and 14 bases separated the two germline ends. Germline lookup yields CDR1 SGHTA and CDR2 FQGTGA. The CDR3 is CASSLQGSSGYEQYF. DNA of the CDR3: TGTGCCAGCAGCTTACAGGGGTCTTCGGGCTACGAGCAGTACTTC. The whole variable domain, filled in from reference TRBV7-3 and TRBJ2-7, reads GAGVSQTPSNKVTEKGKYVELRCDPISGHTALYWYRQSLGQGPEFLIYFQGTGAADDSGLPNDRFFAVRPEGSVSTLKIQRTERGDSAVYLCASSLQGSSGYEQYFGPGTRLTVT.

The rearrangement joins TRBV27 to TRBJ2-3, with D possibly TRBD2 on 5 matching bases. The CDR3 consists of 15 residues. V dropped 3 bases and J dropped 4 bases, with 14 bases sitting between them. Per germline, CDR1 MNHEY and CDR2 SMNVEV (reference sequence). The CDR3 bases are TGTGCCAGCAGTTTCAAGGGCGGGCGCGCAGATACGCAGTATTTT. Translation gives CASSFKGGRADTQYF.

This chain links TRBV9 with TRBJ1-2; tentative D call: TRBD1 (6 bases). The CDR3 is made up of 15 amino acids. CDR1 is SGDLS and CDR2 is YYNGEE in the germline V gene. Deletions cut 3 bases from V and 0 bases from J, with 12 bases between. CDR3 coding DNA: TGTGCCAGCAGCGCCGACAGGTATTCTAACTATGGCTACACCTTC. Translating gives CASSADRYSNYGYTF. The variable domain in full, completed from reference TRBV9 and TRBJ1-2, reads DSGVTQTPKHLITATGQRVTLRCSPRSGDLSVYWYQQSLDQGLQFLIQYYNGEERAKGNILERFSAQQFPDLHSELNLSSLELGDSALYFCASSADRYSNYGYTFGSGTRLTVV.

CDR3 protein: CASSQEAGTGPWEQYF. The DNA for the CDR3 is TGCGCCAGCAGCCAAGAGGCCGGGACAGGGCCCTGGGAGCAGTACTTC. The chain recombines TRBV4-3 with TRBJ2-7; TRBD1 matches at 9 bases. This CDR3 spans 16 amino acids. CDR1 and CDR2 (germline): LGHNA, YSLEER. V lost 0 bases and J lost 7; bases outside the gene matches: 10.

The chain links TRBV6-1 to TRBJ2-5; D is perhaps TRBD2 (5 bases). Germline V gene sequence: CDR1 MNHNS, CDR2 SASEGT. Trimming cost V 7 bases and J 7 bases, with 10 bases left between them. This CDR3 contains 11 residues. CDR3 sequence (DNA): TGTGCCAGCACTGGGGAGCGGACCCAGTACTTC. This codes for CASTGERTQYF.

The chain links TRBV6-5 to TRBJ2-1, with 9 bases identical to TRBD2. Germline V gene data show CDR1 as MNHEY and CDR2 as SVGAGI. V shed 6 bases, J shed 9 bases, and the junction held 12 bases outside the gene matches. This CDR3 has 15 amino acids. In DNA, the CDR3 is TGTGCCAGCAGCCCCGAGTCTGCGGGGGGGGGTGAGCAGTTCTTC. As protein: CASSPESAGGGEQFF.

This clone was picked up a small number of times. J is TRBJ1-1 and V is TRBV27, with D possibly matching TRBD1 (6 bases). Germline V gene lookup returns CDR1 MNHEY and CDR2 SMNVEV (reference sequence). There are 11 residues in the CDR3. Trimming took 6 bases from V and 11 from J, leaving 13 bases between them. The CDR3 sequence is CASSNRVEAFF. The CDR3 DNA reads TGTGCCAGCAGCAACAGGGTCGAGGCTTTCTTT.

This clone has a single count. The chain joins TRBV10-3 to TRBJ1-2; D possibly corresponds to TRBD1 (5 bases). Germline V lookup: CDR1 ENHRY, CDR2 SYGVKD. The V gene lost 1 base and the J gene lost 8 bases, with 14 bases spanning the gap. The CDR3 sequence is 14 residues long. CDR3 coding DNA: TGTGCCATCAGTGAGTTGTCCCTACCAGGGGGCTACACCTTC. Protein: CAISELSLPGGYTF.

The genes are TRBV4-1 and TRBJ2-1; TRBD2 aligns across 7 bases. Looked up from germline, CDR1 is MGHRA and CDR2 is YSYEKL. The J segment lost 4 bases and the V segment lost 4 bases, leaving 13 bases of the junction unmatched. This CDR3 has 17 amino acids. This CDR3 is CASSPRSGLAVYNEQFF. DNA of the CDR3: TGCGCCAGCAGCCCTAGATCAGGCCTAGCGGTGTACAATGAGCAGTTCTTC.

The CDR3 coding sequence is TGTGCCAGCAGCGTAGGAGGAAGGTATGGCTACACCTTC. It yields the protein CASSVGGRYGYTF. This chain uses TRBV9 with TRBJ1-2, with D hard to call. The CDR3 loop spans 13 amino acids. Trimming shortened V by 0 bases and J by 5 bases, and 8 bases separated the two germline ends. The germline V gene has CDR1 SGDLS and CDR2 YYNGEE.